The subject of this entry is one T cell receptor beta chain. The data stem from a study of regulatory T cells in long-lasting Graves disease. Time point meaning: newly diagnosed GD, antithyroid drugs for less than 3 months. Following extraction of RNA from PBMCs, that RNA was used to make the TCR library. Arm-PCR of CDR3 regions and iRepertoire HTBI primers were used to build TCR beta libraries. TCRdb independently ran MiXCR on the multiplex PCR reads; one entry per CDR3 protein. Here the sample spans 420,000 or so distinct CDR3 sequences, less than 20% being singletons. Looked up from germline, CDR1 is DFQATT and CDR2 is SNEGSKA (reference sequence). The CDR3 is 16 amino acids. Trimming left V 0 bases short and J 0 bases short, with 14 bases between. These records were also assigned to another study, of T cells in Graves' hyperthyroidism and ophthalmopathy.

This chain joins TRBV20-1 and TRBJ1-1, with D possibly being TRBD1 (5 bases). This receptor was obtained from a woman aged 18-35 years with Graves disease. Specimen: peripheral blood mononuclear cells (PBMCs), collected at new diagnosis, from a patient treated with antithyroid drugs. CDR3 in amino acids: CSARDSRAHMNTEAFF. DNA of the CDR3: TGCAGTGCTAGAGATTCCAGGGCCCACATGAACACTGAAGCTTTCTTT.